This paragraph reports one TCR beta chain. Its antigen is unknown. Making TCR cDNA involved 5'RACE template switching, which added UMIs and a universal primer site. A single record per CDR3 protein comes from TCRdb applying MiXCR to the 5' RACE reads. Found here are 310,000 or so distinct CDR3 sequences, less than 4.5% of them singletons; the top ten hold about a quarter. The data stem from a study of T cells after yellow fever vaccination. This CDR3 is built from 15 residues. Unmatched junction bases numbered 10, after V lost 5 bases and J lost 10 bases. Findings of the study overall: Subsequent to the booster, the majority of primary-vaccination clones reappeared (around 96% CD4, 80% to 90% CD8). Researchers report a weaker secondary response that nonetheless peaked faster, day 5 versus 15. Contaminants from the bulk population, in the form of abundant clonotypes, could be found in FACS-sorted repertoires.

The input for sequencing was PBMCs, taken on the day of the yellow fever booster vaccination. This chain joins TRBV12-3 or TRBV12-4 and TRBJ2-1; 11 bases align to TRBD2. This TCR came from a man between 18 and 35 years old who received the YFV17D yellow fever vaccine. The CDR3 loop reads CASSRLAGLLNEQFF. CDR3 in DNA: TGTGCCAGCAGTAGACTAGCGGGGCTTCTGAACGAGCAGTTCTTC.